The 27 T cell receptor beta chains in this list originate from one sample, sequenced in a study of T-cell reconstitution after alpha-beta-depleted transplantation in children. Unique molecular identifiers were incorporated into the prepared TCRbeta library. TCRdb re-called the PCR reads with MiXCR, one entry per CDR3 protein. The repertoire has 230,000 or so distinct CDR3 sequences, around 12% of them found once; the top ten carry roughly 2.6%. Material: PBMCs from the stem cell graft donor, obtained from the stem cell graft. These receptors all come from a human donor who donated a stem cell graft to a child with acute lymphoblastic leukemia.

This clonotype has at least ten counts. The chain is built from TRBV5-5 and TRBJ2-1; D remains ambiguous. Looked up from germline, CDR1 is SGHKS and CDR2 is YYEKEE (reference sequence). Deletions cut 2 bases from V and 9 bases from J, with 12 bases between. There are 13 residues in the CDR3. The CDR3 nucleotides read TGTGCCAGCAGCTTCGAATGGTCCAGTGAGCAGTTCTTC. Translation: CASSFEWSSEQFF.

This clonotype was observed many times. This chain links TRBV5-6 with TRBJ1-1; D is ambiguous. Trimming left V 6 bases short and J 6 bases short, with 18 bases between. Germline assignment: CDR1 SGHDT and CDR2 YYEEEE. The CDR3 extends over 14 amino acids. CDR3 sequence reads: CASTPGVSGSEAFF. The CDR3 DNA reads as TGTGCCAGCACCCCTGGTGTCTCGGGCTCTGAAGCTTTCTTT.

This clonotype occurred many times. V gene TRBV5-1 combines with J gene TRBJ2-1, with 8 bases that match TRBD2. Trimming at V came to 6 bases and at J to 10 bases, leaving 18 bases not matched to a gene. The CDR3 covers 16 residues. CDR1 is SGHRS, CDR2 YFSETQ, per germline. The CDR3, as DNA: TGCGCCAGCACCTTCCCCGGGGTAGCGGGAACGTCGGAGCAGTTCTTC. Translating gives CASTFPGVAGTSEQFF.

This clonotype was counted ten times or more. This chain connects TRBV5-1 to TRBJ1-2; perhaps TRBD1 as D (5 bases). Between the trimmed V and J ends, which lost 0 bases and 6 bases, there was a span of 15 bases. CDR1 is SGHRS, CDR2 YFSETQ, per germline. The CDR3 totals 15 residues. The CDR3 nucleotides read TGCGCCAGCAGCTTGGCCGGGACCCCATCTGATGGCTACACCTTC. It is translated as CASSLAGTPSDGYTF.

This clonotype was detected ten times or more. The genes are TRBV30 and TRBJ2-1, with 8 bases aligning to TRBD1. From germline, CDR1 is GTSNPN and CDR2 SVGIG (reference sequence). The CDR3 contains 15 residues. Trimming at V came to 5 bases and at J to 2 bases, leaving 8 bases not matched to a gene. The DNA of the CDR3 is TGTGCCTGGTCCTACAGGGGGTCCCCCTACAATGAGCAGTTCTTC. It encodes CAWSYRGSPYNEQFF.

This clonotype was observed at least ten times. The chain uses TRBV25-1 and TRBJ2-7; D might be TRBD1 (6 bases). The CDR3 consists of 16 residues. Trimming removed 3 bases at V and 0 bases at J, with 15 bases between. Germline lookup yields CDR1 MGHDK and CDR2 SYGVNS. In DNA form, the CDR3 reads TGTGCCAGCAGTGATCCTCCCAGGGACAACTCCTACGAGCAGTACTTC. The encoded protein is CASSDPPRDNSYEQYF.

This clonotype was observed at least ten times. Here the CDR3 DNA reads TGTGCCATCAGTGAGGCTAGCGGGAGACTTTTGTCCGGGGAGCTGTTTTTT. Protein product: CAISEASGRLLSGELFF. V gene TRBV10-3 combines with J gene TRBJ2-2; 10 nucleotides line up with TRBD2. After removal of 2 bases from V and 6 bases from J, the junction contained 9 bases not matched to a gene. Germline lookup yields CDR1 ENHRY and CDR2 SYGVKD. This CDR3 region has 17 residues.

This clonotype was detected many times. V and J are TRBV6-2 or TRBV6-3 and TRBJ2-2; D assignment may be TRBD1 or TRBD2 (5 bases each). Trimming left V 6 bases short and J 2 bases short, with 7 bases between. This CDR3 comprises 13 residues. Germline V lookup: CDR1 MNHEY, CDR2 SVGEGT. This CDR3 reads CASRRGNTGELFF. The CDR3, as DNA: TGTGCCAGCAGGAGGGGCAACACCGGGGAGCTGTTTTTT.

This clonotype was recorded at least ten times. The chain links TRBV9 to TRBJ2-3; possible D gene TRBD2, 6 bases. V lost 0 bases to trimming and J lost 0 bases, with 8 bases between them. Germline assignment: CDR1 SGDLS and CDR2 YYNGEE. The CDR3 extends over 15 amino acids. The CDR3 DNA is TGTGCCAGCAGCGTAGGCGGGGAGAGCACAGATACGCAGTATTTT. This gives the protein CASSVGGESTDTQYF.

This clonotype has at least ten counts. The chain joins TRBV20-1 to TRBJ2-2, with a tentative D call TRBD2 (7 bases). Germline CDR1 reads DFQATT; CDR2 reads SNEGSKA (reference sequence). This CDR3 is 17 amino acids long. V dropped 6 bases and J dropped 0 bases, with 20 bases sitting between them. The CDR3 DNA follows: TGCAGTGCCCGAGCGGGACACCCCTTCCCGAACACCGGGGAGCTGTTTTTT. Protein product: CSARAGHPFPNTGELFF.

For this clonotype: This may arise from a read error, as a much more abundant clone is one base away. The V gene is TRBV9, the J gene TRBJ2-3; 7 nucleotides agree with TRBD2. This CDR3 has 16 amino acids. Per germline, CDR1 SGDLS and CDR2 YYNGEE. The CDR3 reads CASSVERSAGADTHYF. DNA of the CDR3: TGTGCCAGCAGCGTAGAGAGGTCGGCGGGAGCTGATACGCATTATTTT. The full variable domain, with the rest looked up from reference TRBV9 and TRBJ2-3, is DSGVTQTPKHLITATGQRVTLRCSPRSGDLSVYWYQQSLDQGLQFLIQYYNGEERAKGNILERFSAQQFPDLHSELNLSSLELGDSALYFCASSVERSAGADTHYFGPGTRLTVL.

This clonotype was detected ten times or more. The V gene is TRBV29-1, the J gene TRBJ2-1; TRBD2 agrees at 8 bases. CDR1 SQVTM and CDR2 ANQGSEA come from the germline V gene. The trim removed 7 bases at V and 1 base at J, leaving 3 bases unmatched. This CDR3 contains 13 residues. CDR3 amino acids: CSGAGGSYNEQFF. The DNA for the CDR3 is TGCAGCGGTGCGGGAGGTTCCTACAATGAGCAGTTCTTC.

Many counts were recorded for this clonotype. The chain is built from TRBV11-2 and TRBJ1-6; 9 bases match TRBD1. This CDR3 has 16 residues. The V gene's germline CDR1 is SGHAT and CDR2 FQNNGV. V shed 5 bases and J 3 bases; nucleotides not matched to a gene: 5. CDR3 nucleotide sequence: TGTGCCAGCAGCCACCCGACAGGGGGCTATAATTCACCCCTCCACTTT. This sequence encodes CASSHPTGGYNSPLHF.

This clonotype appeared many times. The V call is TRBV28, the J call TRBJ2-5, with D possibly TRBD2 on 7 matching bases. The ends were cut back, 6 bases at V and 4 bases at J, with 18 bases in the middle. Per the germline V gene, CDR1 is MDHEN and CDR2 is SYDVKM. The CDR3 sequence is 15 residues long. CDR3 nucleotides: TGTGCCAGCAGGGCTGAAGGGGGGGGACGAGAGACCCAGTACTTC. It translates to CASRAEGGGRETQYF.

The chain recombines TRBV6-5 with TRBJ2-6, with TRBD1 matching 8 bases. The trim removed 2 bases at V and 0 bases at J, leaving 3 bases unmatched. Germline CDR1 and CDR2: MNHEY and SVGAGI. The CDR3 has 17 amino acids. CDR3 nucleotide sequence: TGTGCCAGCAGTTACGGGACAGGTGTCTCTGGGGCCAACGTCCTGACTTTC. It specifies CASSYGTGVSGANVLTF.

To note about this clonotype: This may come from a read error, since a much larger clone is one base off. V usage is TRBV12-3 or TRBV12-4 and J usage is TRBJ1-2; TRBD1 agrees at 7 bases. The CDR3 has 14 residues. V lost 5 bases to trimming and J lost 5 bases; unmatched junction nucleotides: 8. For the CDR3, the DNA is TGTGCCAGCAGTCCCCGGGACAGACCATATGGCTACACCTTC. Its protein product is CASSPRDRPYGYTF.

Sample share makes this clonotype medium-sized. The chain is built from TRBV29-1 and TRBJ1-3, with D hard to call. The CDR3 has 13 residues. Trimming cost V 6 bases and J 1 base, with 10 bases left between them. Per germline, CDR1 SQVTM and CDR2 ANQGSEA. The CDR3 is CSVNGPSGNTIYF. The CDR3 coding sequence is TGCAGCGTGAACGGGCCGTCTGGAAACACCATATATTTT.

This clonotype was seen at least ten times. The genes are TRBV7-2 and TRBJ2-7; D unclear. Germline assignment: CDR1 SGHTA and CDR2 FQGNSA. The length of the CDR3 is 15 residues. Trimming took off 1 base at V and 3 bases at J, with 13 bases between the two ends. For the CDR3, the DNA is TGTGCCAGCAGCTTAGAAGGCCCCTCCCACTACGAGCAGTACTTC. As protein: CASSLEGPSHYEQYF.

The chain links TRBV6-6 to TRBJ2-5; no clear D. V lost 7 bases to trimming and J lost 2 bases, with 11 bases between them. In germline, CDR1 is MNHNY, CDR2 SVGAGI (reference sequence). The CDR3 is 13 amino acids. The CDR3 region has the DNA TGTGCCAGCACCAAGGCAGGTCAAGAGACCCAGTACTTC. Protein: CASTKAGQETQYF.

This clonotype was detected ten times or more. The V call is TRBV7-9, the J call TRBJ2-7, with 8 bases lining up with TRBD1. Trimming took 4 bases from V and 3 from J; bases not matched to a gene: 8. The CDR3 extends over 15 amino acids. Germline assignment: CDR1 SEHNR and CDR2 FQNEAQ (reference sequence). The CDR3 region is CASSSGQGLVYEQYF. In DNA, the CDR3 is TGTGCCAGCAGCTCCGGACAGGGCTTGGTCTACGAGCAGTACTTC. The full variable domain, with the rest looked up from reference TRBV7-9 and TRBJ2-7, is DTGVSQNPRHKITKRGQNVTFRCDPISEHNRLYWYRQTLGQGPEFLTYFQNEAQLEKSRLLSDRFSAERPKGSFSTLEIQRTEQGDSAMYLCASSSGQGLVYEQYFGPGTRLTVT.

This clonotype was counted many times. The genes are TRBV5-1 and TRBJ2-7; D is uncertain. CDR1 SGHRS and CDR2 YFSETQ come from the germline V gene. The CDR3 is 15 amino acids. V was pared by 0 bases and J by 6 bases, with 16 bases between. In nucleotides, the CDR3 is TGCGCCAGCAGCTTGGAGGGCAGGCCATGGGGCGAGCAGTACTTC. Encoded protein: CASSLEGRPWGEQYF. Combining the CDR3 with reference TRBV5-1 and TRBJ2-7 gives the whole variable domain KAGVTQTPRYLIKTRGQQVTLSCSPISGHRSVSWYQQTPGQGLQFLFEYFSETQRNKGNFPGRFSGRQFSNSRSEMNVSTLELGDSALYLCASSLEGRPWGEQYFGPGTRLTVT.

This clonotype was counted many times. The chain combines TRBV9 with TRBJ2-1, with 7 bases lining up with TRBD2. This CDR3 comprises 15 residues. Trimming removed 0 bases from V and 5 bases from J; junction bases left unmatched: 5. Germline assignment: CDR1 SGDLS and CDR2 YYNGEE. The CDR3 reads CASSVGGGGDNEQFF. The DNA for the CDR3 is TGTGCCAGCAGCGTAGGGGGCGGGGGAGACAATGAGCAGTTCTTC.

This clonotype occurred many times. This chain connects TRBV29-1 to TRBJ2-1, with 12 bases that match TRBD2. Germline V lookup: CDR1 SQVTM, CDR2 ANQGSEA. The CDR3 consists of 17 residues. V gave up 0 bases and J gave up 8 bases; unmatched junction bases: 11. DNA of the CDR3: TGCAGCGTTGAAGATCTACTAGCGGGGGGCTACCTCTATGAGCAGTTCTTC. Translated, it gives CSVEDLLAGGYLYEQFF.

This clonotype was counted at least ten times. The chain recombines TRBV27 with TRBJ2-1, with TRBD1 as a possible D gene (5 bases). Trimming pared 5 bases from V and 2 bases from J, leaving 7 bases between. The germline V gene encodes CDR1 MNHEY and CDR2 SMNVEV (reference sequence). The CDR3 covers 13 residues. The CDR3 coding sequence is TGTGCCAGCAGTCCAGGGCCCTACAATGAGCAGTTCTTC. Residues: CASSPGPYNEQFF.

In this sample, this clonotype turned up many times. V usage is TRBV29-1 and J usage is TRBJ1-1, with D tentatively TRBD1 (5 bases). The germline V and J ends were trimmed by 1 base and 11 bases, with 17 bases remaining between them. The CDR3 has 13 amino acids. Germline CDR1 and CDR2: SQVTM and ANQGSEA. The CDR3 here is CSVEGGRVIGAFF. CDR3 nucleotides: TGCAGCGTTGAAGGCGGCAGGGTAATAGGGGCTTTCTTT.

Of note for this clonotype: A much larger clonotype is one base distant, so this may be a read error. V usage is TRBV9 and J usage is TRBJ1-1; perhaps TRBD1 as D (6 bases). The CDR3 has 15 amino acids. Germline V CDR1 and CDR2: SGDLS, YYNGEE. This chain's CDR3 is CAISVEDRRGTEAFF. CDR3 in DNA: TGTGCCATCAGCGTAGAAGACAGGAGGGGCACTGAAGCTTTCTTT.

This clonotype was picked up many times. The chain links TRBV20-1 to TRBJ2-7; either TRBD1 or TRBD2 may fit D (5 bases each). Germline CDR1 is DFQATT and CDR2 is SNEGSKA (reference sequence). CDR3 length: 15 residues. The V end lost 5 bases, the J end lost 6 bases, and 23 bases lay between the germline ends. The CDR3 here is CSAANPRGVGAEQYF. CDR3 sequence (DNA): TGCAGTGCTGCCAATCCACGGGGCGTCGGGGCCGAGCAGTACTTC.